In its sample, the clone carrying this T cell receptor beta chain was seen many times. Together with thyroid ultrasound, orbital computed tomography, serum thyroxine and TRAb, clinical symptoms were used for diagnoses. The sample comes from a study of T cells in Graves' hyperthyroidism and ophthalmopathy. CDR1 is SEHNR and CDR2 is FQNEAQ in the germline V gene (reference sequence). J lost 7 bases, V lost 4 bases, and 5 bases had no gene match. The length of the CDR3 is 13 residues. From RNA transcripts, TCR beta CDR3 regions were amplified. First-round RT-PCR of the TCR CDR3 relied on the HTBI primer set. TCRdb processed the multiplex PCR reads anew with MiXCR; each CDR3 protein has one entry. The sample lists hundreds of thousands of distinct CDR3 sequences, less than 25% occurring once.

V and J are TRBV7-9 and TRBJ1-1; 8 positions agree with TRBD1. This TCR was sampled from a young man with Graves' ophthalmopathy. Input material: blood. CDR3 protein: CASSSAGGGEAFF. The CDR3 DNA reads as TGTGCCAGCAGCTCAGCAGGGGGCGGTGAAGCTTTCTTT.